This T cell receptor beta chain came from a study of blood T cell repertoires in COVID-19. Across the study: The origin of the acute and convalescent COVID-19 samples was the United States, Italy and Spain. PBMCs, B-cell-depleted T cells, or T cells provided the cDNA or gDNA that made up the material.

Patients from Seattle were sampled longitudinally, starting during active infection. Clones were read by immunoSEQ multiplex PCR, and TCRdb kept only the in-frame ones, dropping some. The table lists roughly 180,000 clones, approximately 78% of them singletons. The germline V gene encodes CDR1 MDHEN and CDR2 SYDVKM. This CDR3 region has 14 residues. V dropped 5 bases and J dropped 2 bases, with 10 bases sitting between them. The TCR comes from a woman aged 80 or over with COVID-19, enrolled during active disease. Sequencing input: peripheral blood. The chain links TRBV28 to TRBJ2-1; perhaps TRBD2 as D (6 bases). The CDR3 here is CASSRGGTYNEQFF. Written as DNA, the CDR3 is TGTGCCAGCAGTAGGGGAGGAACCTACAATGAGCAGTTCTTC. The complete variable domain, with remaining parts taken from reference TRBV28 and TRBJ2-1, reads DVKVTQSSRYLVKRTGEKVFLECVQDMDHENMFWYRQDPGLGLRLIYFSYDVKMKEKGDIPEGYSVSREKKERFSLILESASTNQTSMYLCASSRGGTYNEQFFGPGTRLTVL.